A selection of T cell receptor beta chains follows, all from one sample in a study of T cells in Graves' hyperthyroidism and ophthalmopathy. Each CDR3 protein gets one entry after TCRdb re-called the multiplex PCR reads with MiXCR. This sample has approximately 530,000 distinct CDR3 sequences; 20% occur once, and the top ten carry around 50%. Sequencing was carried out using blood. The receptor source for this set is a man between 40 and 49 years old with Graves' ophthalmopathy. Both conserved end residues are part of each CDR3. The D gene is left open where the match is weak. Not all rows give a size; the values are once, few, many and, for expanded clones, a class.

D gene	V gene	J gene	clone size	CDR3 DNA	CDR3 protein
-	TRBV10-2	TRBJ1-2	once	TGCGCCAGCAGGGAGGGGGACTATGGCTACACCTTC	CASREGDYGYTF
-	TRBV20-1	TRBJ1-4	many	TGCAGTGCTCGGACGGGAAATGAAAAACTGTTTTTT	CSARTGNEKLFF
TRBD1	TRBV20-1	TRBJ1-6	-	TGCAGTGCTAGTAGGGACAGGAATTCACCCCTCCACTTT	CSASRDRNSPLHF
-	TRBV29-1	TRBJ2-3	few	TGCAGCGTTGATGCGGGAATAACCACAGATACGCAGTATTTT	CSVDAGITTDTQYF
-	TRBV4-1	TRBJ2-7	-	TGCGCCAGCAGCCAAGAATGGGGGACGGCTAGCTCCTACGAGCAGTACTTC	CASSQEWGTASSYEQYF
TRBD2	TRBV9	TRBJ2-2	few	TGTGCCAGCAGCGTACAAGCGGGGTCCGGGGAGCTGTTTTTT	CASSVQAGSGELFF
-	TRBV30	TRBJ1-3	-	TGTGCCTGGAGTAAAAGGGTGGGAAACACCATATATTTT	CAWSKRVGNTIYF
-	TRBV7-3	TRBJ2-2	-	TGTGCCAGCAGCTTTGGGACCTGGGGGGAGCTGTTTTTT	CASSFGTWGELFF
-	TRBV28	TRBJ2-7	many	TGTGCCAGCAGGTTGGGACACTACGAGCAGTACTTC	CASRLGHYEQYF
TRBD1	TRBV27	TRBJ2-5	-	TGTGCCAGCAGTCAGAATCCGGGACAGGGCTCCTCCCAGTACTTC	CASSQNPGQGSSQYF
-	TRBV10-3	TRBJ2-2	-	TGTGCCACCCAAGAGGGAGACGGGGAGCTGTTTTTT	CATQEGDGELFF
-	TRBV20-1	TRBJ2-1	-	TGCAGTGCTAGCACGCCCTCTGGGTACAATGAGCAGTTCTTC	CSASTPSGYNEQFF
-	TRBV7-6	TRBJ2-2	many	TGTGCCAGCAGCTTAGCGGTTGGGGGGCCCGTCGACACCGGGGAGCTGTTTTTT	CASSLAVGGPVDTGELFF